This entry is about one T cell receptor (beta chain). Its cognate antigen is unknown. This sample stems from a study of CD8+ T cells in alopecia areata. Study details: A 6-month period off drug followed tofacitinib, which lasted 6 to 18 months.

Study-level results: Across lesional scalp, and particularly alopecia totalis/universalis, clonality surpassed that of normal scalp.

CDR3 length equals 16 residues. The V segment lost 4 bases and the J segment 1 base; nucleotides outside the gene matches: 7. Germline V gene data show CDR1 as SNHLY and CDR2 as FYNNEI. Isolated RNA was reverse transcribed into cDNA used as the sequencing template. The protocol was immunoSEQ multiplex PCR, while the TCRdb copy is restricted to in-frame clones and leaves out a portion. The sample gives 150,000 or so clones, around three fifths of which show up once; nearly 6.5% is in the top ten. Alopecia areata patients had lesional scalp punch biopsies and peripheral blood taken from them. The sequenced sample was CD4+ T cells sorted from blood, obtained at week 0. V usage is TRBV2 and J usage is TRBJ1-5; 7 bases line up with TRBD1. This TCR was recovered from a human donor with alopecia areata. CDR3 sequence reads: CASSVRRDSSNQPQHF. The CDR3 DNA reads TGTGCCAGCAGTGTGCGCCGGGACAGCAGCAATCAGCCCCAGCATTTT. The whole variable domain, filled in from reference TRBV2 and TRBJ1-5, reads EPEVTQTPSHQVTQMGQEVILRCVPISNHLYFYWYRQILGQKVEFLVSFYNNEISEKSEIFDDQFSVERPDGSNFTLKIRSTKLEDSAMYFCASSVRRDSSNQPQHFGDGTRLSIL.